Below are 21 T cell receptor beta chains sequenced from a single sample in a study of spatial heterogeneity in lung cancer. The time point denotes: blood at routine non-recurrence follow-up after resection. TCRdb re-called the 5' RACE reads through MiXCR, storing one row per CDR3 protein. Among around 98,000 distinct CDR3 sequences listed, just under 20% were seen once. Sequencing used PBMCs, obtained at follow-up. The receptors derive from a male donor with early-stage non-small cell lung cancer.

The rearrangement joins TRBV27 to TRBJ2-5; weak D call: TRBD2 (6 bases). Per germline, CDR1 MNHEY and CDR2 SMNVEV (reference sequence). V lost 7 bases and J lost 1, with 16 bases in between. The CDR3 has 15 residues. CDR3 protein: CASNLRRGSQETQYF. The CDR3 DNA sequence: TGTGCCAGCAACCTTCGGCGGGGCTCCCAAGAGACCCAGTACTTC.

This clonotype came up a few times. The rearrangement joins TRBV20-1 to TRBJ2-3, with 15 bases matching TRBD2. The CDR3 is 17 amino acids. The V and J ends lost 5 bases and 0 bases, in that order; junction bases with no gene match: 6. Germline V gene data show CDR1 as DFQATT and CDR2 as SNEGSKA (reference sequence). CDR3 amino acids: CSAPRTSGRASTDTQYF. CDR3 DNA: TGCAGTGCTCCTCGGACTAGCGGGAGGGCTAGCACAGATACGCAGTATTTT.

Many counts were recorded for this clonotype. The rearrangement links TRBV6-5 to TRBJ2-7, with D maybe TRBD1 (6 bases). V lost 2 bases and J lost 2, with 10 bases in between. This CDR3 is built from 14 residues. Germline CDR1 MNHEY, CDR2 SVGAGI. In DNA form, the CDR3 reads TGTGCCAGCAGTTACGCCGGGACAACCTACGAGCAGTACTTC. Protein sequence: CASSYAGTTYEQYF.

Many counts were recorded for this clonotype. This sequence joins TRBV27 and TRBJ2-3, with D perhaps matching TRBD1 (5 bases). The germline CDR1 and CDR2 sequences are MNHEY and SMNVEV (reference sequence). V lost 5 bases and J lost 4, with 16 bases in between. The CDR3 runs to 15 residues. CDR3 residues: CASSLLVGAPDTQYF. CDR3 nucleotides: TGTGCCAGCAGTCTATTGGTAGGGGCTCCAGATACGCAGTATTTT.

The genes are TRBV20-1 and TRBJ1-2; D gene uncertain. Trimming removed 5 bases at V and 0 bases at J, with 10 bases between. CDR3 length equals 13 residues. From germline, CDR1 is DFQATT and CDR2 SNEGSKA (reference sequence). DNA of the CDR3: TGCAGTGCTCCGGACGCCACTAACTATGGCTACACCTTC. This encodes CSAPDATNYGYTF.

The CDR3 DNA reads TGTGCCAGCAGTCTAGATGGTGGGGCCAACGTCCTGACTTTC. Protein: CASSLDGGANVLTF. This chain connects TRBV2 to TRBJ2-6, with unresolved D. CDR3 length: 14 amino acids. Germline-derived CDR1 and CDR2 are SNHLY and FYNNEI. Between the trimmed V and J ends, which lost 5 bases and 3 bases, there was a span of 8 bases.

CDR3 loop: CATLGGNTGELFF. The CDR3 DNA sequence: TGTGCCACCCTAGGGGGGAACACCGGGGAGCTGTTTTTT. The J gene is TRBJ2-2, the V gene TRBV10-3, with D possibly being TRBD1 (6 bases). This CDR3 region has 13 residues. V gave up 10 bases and J gave up 1 base, with 10 bases separating them. The germline V gene has CDR1 ENHRY and CDR2 SYGVKD.

The sample holds a few counts of this clonotype. The chain joins TRBV12-3 or TRBV12-4 to TRBJ1-2; D is uncertain. Trimming pared 6 bases from V and 6 bases from J, leaving 14 bases between. CDR3 length: 13 residues. This CDR3 is CASSPPAAHGYTF. The CDR3 region has the DNA TGTGCCAGCAGCCCCCCCGCGGCCCATGGCTACACCTTC.

V is TRBV5-6 and J is TRBJ1-1; D may be TRBD1 (5 bases). Between the trimmed V and J ends, which lost 2 bases and 1 base, there was a span of 9 bases. This CDR3 spans 14 amino acids. Germline CDR1 and CDR2: SGHDT and YYEEEE. CDR3 sequence reads: CASSFFGGNTEAFF. For the CDR3, the DNA is TGTGCCAGCAGCTTTTTTGGGGGGAACACTGAAGCTTTCTTT.

The sample holds a few counts of this clonotype. The CDR3 DNA sequence: TGTGCAAGTCGCTTAGCAATCCAAGCTAGCGCAAATACCACCTCCTACGAGCAGTACTTC. Translating it yields CASRLAIQASANTTSYEQYF. The chain couples TRBV12-2 to TRBJ2-7; TRBD2, the table's D call, was not compared with the DNA. TRBV12-2 counts as a pseudogene. The length of the CDR3 is 20 residues.

The sample holds a few counts of this clonotype. J is TRBJ1-2 and V is TRBV7-2; D is unclear. The CDR3 loop spans 15 amino acids. CDR1 is SGHTA and CDR2 is FQGNSA in the germline V gene. The V end was cut by 5 bases, the J end by 7 bases, with 20 bases between. The CDR3 sequence is CASSEESGLVSGYTF. The CDR3, as DNA: TGTGCCAGCAGCGAAGAATCCGGACTGGTTAGTGGCTACACCTTC.

The chain couples TRBV15 to TRBJ2-1; D is uncertain. Germline V gene lookup returns CDR1 LNHNV and CDR2 YYDKDF (reference sequence). This CDR3 spans 13 amino acids. V shed 3 bases and J shed 1 base, with 4 bases lying between them. CDR3 loop: CATSRGSYNEQFF. CDR3 DNA sequence: TGTGCCACCAGCAGGGGATCCTACAATGAGCAGTTCTTC.

This clonotype was found a few times. The CDR3 reads CSGRLEGKLFF. CDR3 in DNA: TGCAGTGGACGACTCGAAGGAAAACTGTTTTTT. The chain has TRBV20-1 and TRBJ1-4, with no clear D. CDR1 and CDR2 (germline): DFQATT, SNEGSKA (reference sequence). The CDR3 is 11 residues long. The ends were cut back, 7 bases at V and 10 bases at J, with 13 bases in the middle.

This clonotype was picked up a small number of times. This sequence joins TRBV20-1 and TRBJ1-5, with a tentative D call TRBD1 (5 bases). Trimming took off 8 bases at V and 2 bases at J, with 10 bases between the two ends. This CDR3 is built from 12 residues. Germline V gene sequence: CDR1 DFQATT, CDR2 SNEGSKA (reference sequence). The CDR3 DNA reads TGCAGTCTGGGGGTGGGCAATCAGCCCCAGCATTTT. This encodes CSLGVGNQPQHF.

This clonotype came up a few times. J is TRBJ2-7 and V is TRBV19; 7 nucleotides match TRBD1. The V segment lost 6 bases and the J segment 1 base; nucleotides outside the gene matches: 3. Looked up from germline, CDR1 is LNHDA and CDR2 is SQIVND (reference sequence). This CDR3 has 13 amino acids. For the CDR3, the DNA is TGTGCCAGTAGCCGGGACAGATCCTACGAGCAGTACTTC. Its protein product is CASSRDRSYEQYF.

The chain carries TRBV12-3 or TRBV12-4 and TRBJ1-2; D possibly corresponds to TRBD1 (5 bases). The CDR3 consists of 13 residues. The V and J ends lost 5 bases and 4 bases respectively, with 11 bases between them. The CDR3 spells CASSGTGGYGYTF. The DNA for the CDR3 is TGTGCCAGCAGTGGGACGGGTGGCTATGGCTACACCTTC.

For the CDR3, the DNA is TGTGCCAGCAACTCCCTACAAGGGGTCAACTATGGCTACACCTTC. As protein: CASNSLQGVNYGYTF. The rearrangement uses TRBV7-2 and TRBJ1-2; D is possibly TRBD1 (5 bases). Germline V gene lookup returns CDR1 SGHTA and CDR2 FQGNSA. The CDR3 has 15 residues. Trimming pared 7 bases from V and 2 bases from J, leaving 17 bases between.

The table lists this clonotype with a few counts. J is TRBJ1-1 and V is TRBV4-1; D is unresolved. The V gene's germline CDR1 is MGHRA and CDR2 YSYEKL. CDR3 length: 15 residues. V was clipped by 0 bases and J by 0 bases, with 8 bases between them. DNA for the CDR3: TGCGCCAGCAGCCAAGAATTCGAATTGAACACTGAAGCTTTCTTT. Protein: CASSQEFELNTEAFF.

This clonotype occurred many times. The J gene is TRBJ1-5, the V gene TRBV7-2; 12 bases fit TRBD1. The CDR3 totals 16 residues. V lost 6 bases, J lost 6 bases, and 9 bases stayed unmatched. Germline values: CDR1 SGHTA, CDR2 FQGNSA. For the CDR3, the DNA is TGTGCCAGCAGTTTGGGACAGGGGGCGCGTACTCAGCCCCAGCATTTT. This codes for CASSLGQGARTQPQHF.

The chain links TRBV18 to TRBJ2-1; 8 nucleotides line up with TRBD2. The CDR3 spans 16 residues. Trimming cost V 6 bases and J 6 bases; bases outside gene matches: 13. Germline lookup yields CDR1 KGHSH and CDR2 LQKENI. The chain's CDR3 is CASSDYGPGLGNEQFF. The DNA of the CDR3 is TGTGCCAGCTCGGACTACGGACCGGGACTAGGCAATGAGCAGTTCTTC.

The genes are TRBV20-1 and TRBJ2-1; maybe TRBD2 (6 bases). Between the trimmed V and J ends, which lost 1 base and 5 bases, there was a span of 9 bases. Per the germline V gene, CDR1 is DFQATT and CDR2 is SNEGSKA (reference sequence). The CDR3 covers 13 residues. The CDR3 DNA reads TGCAGTGCTAGAGGGACGGGAGACAATGAGCAGTTCTTC. Protein sequence: CSARGTGDNEQFF.